This record looks at one T cell receptor beta chain sequence and its context. A second PCR, run for about 7 to 11 cycles, used a sample-barcoded 5' primer plus a J-beta primer mix. Using its own MiXCR run on the 5' RACE reads, TCRdb lists one record per CDR3 protein. In the table there are approximately 800,000 distinct CDR3 sequences, around 62% of which are singletons. CDR3 size: 17 residues. Germline CDR1 reads SGHRS; CDR2 reads YFSETQ. V lost 4 bases, J lost 0 bases, and 18 bases lay in between. This entry belongs to a study of blood T cells in healthy people across ages. What was sequenced was blood. This TCR was recovered from a man younger than 40 in good health. V usage is TRBV5-1 and J usage is TRBJ2-3, with D tentatively TRBD1 or TRBD2 (6 bases each). The CDR3 DNA follows: TGCGCCAGCAGCACCGACTTAGGGGGGAGGAGCACAGATACGCAGTATTTT. Protein sequence: CASSTDLGGRSTDTQYF.